Listed below are T cell receptor beta chains from one sample, sequenced in a study of blood T cell repertoires in COVID-19. Using immunoSEQ multiplex PCR, the repertoire was profiled, and TCRdb retains in-frame clones only, with some absent. The sample records 140,000 to 150,000 clones, around four fifths being singletons. The sequencing sample was made of peripheral blood. The receptor source for this set is a woman aged 40 to 49 with active or convalescent COVID-19. Each CDR3 is given with its conserved first and last residue.

v_gene | len | CDR3aa
TRBV5-4 | 12 | CASSTGGNEQFF
TRBV27 | 14 | CASRQGPRGSPLHF
TRBV27 | 15 | CASSFMTGENSPLHF
TRBV14 | 15 | CASSQDHNPGTEAFF
TRBV5-8 | 15 | CASSRTSGGRNEQFF
TRBV5-6 | 15 | CASSLVTGVDETQYF
TRBV27 | 16 | CASSPKRSGASGELFF
TRBV27 | 15 | CASVTKQGAAGELFF
TRBV18 | 14 | CASSPTGAPHGYTF
TRBV6-1 | 14 | CASSEGPPNTEAFF